Here is one T cell receptor (beta chain) with its context. The data stem from a study of radiotherapy plus CTLA-4 blockade in lung cancer. The data were produced by immunoSEQ multiplex PCR, yet TCRdb's version contains in-frame clones alone and is incomplete. The sample has about 43,000 clones, approximately 67% seen once; the top ten hold 20% to 30%. This CDR3 contains 15 residues. The V and J ends lost 1 base and 4 bases, in that order; junction bases with no gene match: 6. Germline V gives CDR1 SGHTS, CDR2 YDEGEE. Source: peripheral blood, taken from a patient treated with radiotherapy plus ipilimumab. This TCR derives from a human donor with non-small cell lung cancer who had a partial response to radiotherapy plus ipilimumab. The chain joins TRBV5-8 to TRBJ1-1; 8 bases are shared with TRBD1. The CDR3 DNA follows: TGTGCCAGCAGCTTGACAGGGGGTCCGTCCACTGAAGCTTTCTTT. It translates to CASSLTGGPSTEAFF.